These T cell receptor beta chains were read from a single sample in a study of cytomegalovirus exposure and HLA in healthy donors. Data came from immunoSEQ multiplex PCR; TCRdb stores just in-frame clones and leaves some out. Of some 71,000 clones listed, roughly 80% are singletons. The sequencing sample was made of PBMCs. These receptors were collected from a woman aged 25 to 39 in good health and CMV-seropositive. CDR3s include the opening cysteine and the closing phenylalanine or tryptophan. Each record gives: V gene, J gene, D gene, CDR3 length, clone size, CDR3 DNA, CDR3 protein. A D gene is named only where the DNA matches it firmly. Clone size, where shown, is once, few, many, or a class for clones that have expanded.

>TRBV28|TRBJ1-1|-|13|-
TGTGCCACCTTCCCCGGGTTAACGACTGAAGCTTTCTTT
CATFPGLTTEAFF
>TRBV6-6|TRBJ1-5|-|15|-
TGTGCCAGCAGTTCGGAGGCGGGGGTAAATCAGCCCCAGCATTTT
CASSSEAGVNQPQHF
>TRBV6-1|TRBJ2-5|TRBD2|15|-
TGTGCCAGCAATGGGGCTAGCGGGATTGTTGAGACCCAGTACTTC
CASNGASGIVETQYF
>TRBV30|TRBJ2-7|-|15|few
TGTGCCTGGAGAAGTCCGCTAGCCTATTCCTACGAGCAGTACTTC
CAWRSPLAYSYEQYF
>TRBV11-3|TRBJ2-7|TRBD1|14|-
TGTGCCAGCAGCCCCGGGACAGGGGCCTACGAGCAGTACTTC
CASSPGTGAYEQYF
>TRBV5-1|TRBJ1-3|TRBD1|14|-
TGCGCCAGTATGCAGGGGGCCTCTGGAAACACCATATATTTT
CASMQGASGNTIYF
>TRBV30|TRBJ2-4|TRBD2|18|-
TGTGCCTGGAGGATGGGACTAGCGGGAATACTAGCCAAAAACATTCAGTACTTC
CAWRMGLAGILAKNIQYF
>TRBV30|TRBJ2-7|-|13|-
TGTGCCTGCCGGGACTGGAGCTCCTACGAGCAGTACTTC
CACRDWSSYEQYF
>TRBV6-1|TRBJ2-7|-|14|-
TGTGCCAGCAGCTCACAGGGACTAACCTACGAGCAGTACTTC
CASSSQGLTYEQYF
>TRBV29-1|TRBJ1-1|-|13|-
TGCAGCGTCGCGGACGAGTGGAGGACTGAAGCTTTCTTT
CSVADEWRTEAFF
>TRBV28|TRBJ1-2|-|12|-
TGTGCCATCCACAGGGTACGCTATGGCTACACCTTC
CAIHRVRYGYTF
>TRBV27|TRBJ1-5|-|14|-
TGTGCCAGTGGGGCCCGGCTGGGCAATCAGCCCCAGCATTTT
CASGARLGNQPQHF
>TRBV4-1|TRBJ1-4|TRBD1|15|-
TGCGCCAGCAGCTCCTCGGACAGGGAAGGTGAAAAACTGTTTTTT
CASSSSDREGEKLFF
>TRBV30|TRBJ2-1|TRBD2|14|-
TGTGCCTGGATAAGCGGGAGATCCTACAATGAGCAGTTCTTC
CAWISGRSYNEQFF
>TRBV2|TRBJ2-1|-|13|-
TGTGCCAGCAGTGTCAACAGGGACAATGAGCAGTTCTTC
CASSVNRDNEQFF
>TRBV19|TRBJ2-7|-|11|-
TGTGCCAGTAGTTATGGAGACGAGCAGTACTTC
CASSYGDEQYF